This is a list of T cell receptor beta chains from one sample in a study of beta chain features in type 1 diabetes. Method: immunoSEQ multiplex PCR; TCRdb's copy keeps in-frame clones and lacks some. The sample lists 350,000 to 450,000 clones, over 13% occurring once. Source material: naive CD4+ T cells from blood. These receptors all come from a woman aged 18-30 years in good health. CDR3s include the opening cysteine and the closing phenylalanine or tryptophan. Fields, in order: CDR3 length, J gene, D gene, clone size, V gene, CDR3 DNA, CDR3 protein. A D gene is named only where the DNA matches it firmly. A clone size is listed for some rows: how often the clone was seen (once, few, many), or a class if it is expanded.

cdr3_length: 11
j_call: TRBJ2-7
d_call: .
clone_size: .
v_call: TRBV20-1
cdr3_nt: TGCAGTGCGGGGGACTCAAGCGAGCAGTACTTC
cdr3_aa: CSAGDSSEQYF

cdr3_length: 15
j_call: TRBJ2-1
d_call: TRBD2
clone_size: few
v_call: TRBV7-6
cdr3_nt: TGTGCCAGCAGCCCGAGCGGGAGGGCCGCAAATGAGCAGTTCTTC
cdr3_aa: CASSPSGRAANEQFF

cdr3_length: 15
j_call: TRBJ2-7
d_call: .
clone_size: few
v_call: TRBV27
cdr3_nt: TGTGCCAGCCGGAGTGGAGGGGCCGGGAGCTACGAGCAGTACTTC
cdr3_aa: CASRSGGAGSYEQYF

cdr3_length: 15
j_call: TRBJ2-7
d_call: TRBD2
clone_size: few
v_call: TRBV7-2
cdr3_nt: TGTGCCAGCAGCTTAGGGCTAGCGGCCTCCTACGAGCAGTACTTC
cdr3_aa: CASSLGLAASYEQYF

cdr3_length: 15
j_call: TRBJ2-7
d_call: TRBD2
clone_size: .
v_call: TRBV5-1
cdr3_nt: TGCGCCAGCAGACCCCTAGCGGGAGGGCCCTACGAGCAGTACTTC
cdr3_aa: CASRPLAGGPYEQYF

cdr3_length: 15
j_call: TRBJ2-5
d_call: TRBD1
clone_size: few
v_call: TRBV28
cdr3_nt: TGTGCCAGCAGTGGTCCCGGGACAGGAAAAGAGACCCAGTACTTC
cdr3_aa: CASSGPGTGKETQYF

cdr3_length: 15
j_call: TRBJ2-1
d_call: TRBD1
clone_size: .
v_call: TRBV30
cdr3_nt: TGTGCCTGGATTACTGAGGGGGCAGGGGGCAATGAGCAGTTCTTC
cdr3_aa: CAWITEGAGGNEQFF

cdr3_length: 14
j_call: TRBJ1-3
d_call: TRBD1
clone_size: .
v_call: TRBV11-2
cdr3_nt: TGTGCCAGCAGCTTTACAGGGGCTGGAAACACCATATATTTT
cdr3_aa: CASSFTGAGNTIYF

cdr3_length: 15
j_call: TRBJ1-1
d_call: .
clone_size: .
v_call: TRBV7-9
cdr3_nt: TGTGCCAGCTTCCCCCAACAGGGATTGAACACTGAAGCTTTCTTT
cdr3_aa: CASFPQQGLNTEAFF

cdr3_length: 17
j_call: TRBJ1-2
d_call: .
clone_size: .
v_call: TRBV5-1
cdr3_nt: TGCGCCAGCAGCCATGCCGACAAACAGGGTCCTCTCTATGGCTACACCTTC
cdr3_aa: CASSHADKQGPLYGYTF